Below are 24 T cell receptor beta chains sequenced from a single sample in a study of PD-L1 blockade in urothelial cancer. The assay was immunoSEQ multiplex PCR, and TCRdb's table has in-frame clones only and misses some. The sample contains tens of thousands of clones, roughly 80% of which appear only once. Documented time point: pretreatment peripheral blood. This material consisted of PBMCs, taken around atezolizumab (anti-PD-L1) treatment. Receptors were obtained from a man between 65 and 85 years old with urothelial cancer.

The rearrangement joins TRBV14 to TRBJ2-4; D is perhaps TRBD1 (6 bases). The CDR3 length is 16 residues. V was cut by 5 bases and J by 0 bases, with 14 bases left in between. Germline V lookup: CDR1 SGHDN, CDR2 FVKESK. CDR3 residues: CASSTTQGLAKNIQYF. CDR3 coding DNA: TGTGCCAGCAGCACAACCCAGGGGCTAGCCAAAAACATTCAGTACTTC.

The V call is TRBV6-1, the J call TRBJ1-1; no clear D. Trimming stripped 3 bases from V and 4 bases from J, with 9 bases between. This CDR3 has 13 amino acids. Germline V CDR1 and CDR2: MNHNS, SASEGT. The DNA of the CDR3 is TGTGCCAGCAGTGACCATCCCGGCACTGAAGCTTTCTTT. Translating it yields CASSDHPGTEAFF.

The rearrangement uses TRBV27 and TRBJ1-4; D is undetermined. With 3 bases removed from V and 11 bases from J, the gap between germline ends came to 16 bases. Germline CDR1 MNHEY, CDR2 SMNVEV (reference sequence). The CDR3 covers 14 residues. CDR3 DNA sequence: TGTGCCAGCAGTTTTGACTGGGGAACGGGGAAACTGTTTTTT. It codes for CASSFDWGTGKLFF. The variable domain in full, with the rest retrieved from reference TRBV27 and TRBJ1-4, is EAQVTQNPRYLITVTGKKLTVTCSQNMNHEYMSWYRQDPGLGLRQIYYSMNVEVTDKGDVPEGYKVSRKEKRNFPLILESPSPNQTSLYFCASSFDWGTGKLFFGSGTQLSVL.

The table lists this clone with a count of one. The V gene is TRBV6-1, the J gene TRBJ1-3; D is ambiguous. CDR1 MNHNS and CDR2 SASEGT come from the germline V gene. V shed 7 bases and J shed 2 bases, with 12 bases lying between them. This CDR3 comprises 14 residues. In DNA, the CDR3 is TGTGCCAGCAACGAGGGCGGAACTGGAAACACCATATATTTT. It encodes CASNEGGTGNTIYF.

This rearrangement joins TRBV7-2 to TRBJ2-1, with 7 bases fitting TRBD2. J lost 4 bases, V lost 0 bases, and 9 bases had no gene match. The CDR3 loop spans 17 amino acids. The germline V gene has CDR1 SGHTA and CDR2 FQGNSA. The CDR3 loop reads CASSLALITSEYNEQFF. The CDR3 DNA follows: TGTGCCAGCAGCTTAGCGCTCATCACTAGCGAATACAATGAGCAGTTCTTC.

This chain uses TRBV6-5 with TRBJ1-1, with 9 bases matching TRBD1. With V trimmed by 0 bases and J by 5 bases, 4 bases remained unmatched. The CDR3 has 15 residues. Germline CDR1 is MNHEY and CDR2 is SVGAGI. CDR3 DNA: TGTGCCAGCAGTTACTCCCACAGGGGGCATACTGAAGCTTTCTTT. Protein: CASSYSHRGHTEAFF.

The chain combines TRBV7-8 with TRBJ2-6; perhaps TRBD1 as D (5 bases). V lost 0 bases and J lost 4, with 13 bases in between. CDR3 length equals 17 residues. From germline, CDR1 is SGHVS and CDR2 FQNEAQ. The CDR3 DNA reads TGTGCCAGCAGCTTAGCGGTAGGGGCGCAAGGGGCCAACGTCCTGACTTTC. It translates to CASSLAVGAQGANVLTF.

The rearrangement uses TRBV7-9 and TRBJ2-7, with TRBD1 identical over 8 bases. The germline V gene encodes CDR1 SEHNR and CDR2 FQNEAQ (reference sequence). Trimming took 8 bases from V and 2 from J; bases not matched to a gene: 5. The CDR3 has 13 residues. The CDR3 is CASATGGTYEQYF. CDR3 sequence (DNA): TGTGCCAGCGCAACAGGGGGTACCTACGAGCAGTACTTC.

V is TRBV10-2 and J is TRBJ1-6; no clear D. CDR3 length equals 16 residues. CDR1 is WSHSY and CDR2 is SAAADI in the germline V gene. Trimming pared 6 bases from V and 0 bases from J, leaving 12 bases between. The CDR3 spells CASRSAESSYNSPLHF. The CDR3 DNA sequence: TGCGCCAGCAGATCAGCGGAGAGCTCCTATAATTCACCCCTCCACTTT.

V and J are TRBV19 and TRBJ1-2; 8 nucleotides match TRBD1. V was clipped by 1 base and J by 7 bases; unmatched bases: 8. In germline, CDR1 is LNHDA, CDR2 SQIVND (reference sequence). This CDR3 is 15 amino acids long. CDR3 in DNA: TGTGCCAGTAGTATAGGTAGACAGGGGTTACGTGGCTACACCTTC. This translates into CASSIGRQGLRGYTF.

The chain uses TRBV21-1 and TRBJ2-1; TRBD1 reflects the table's D call only, with no check against the DNA. TRBV21-1 is an annotated pseudogene. The CDR3 length is 16 residues. The CDR3 region is CASSKKRWTGKDEQFF. The DNA for the CDR3 is TGTGCCAGCAGCAAAAAACGATGGACAGGGAAGGATGAGCAGTTCTTC.

The J gene is TRBJ2-2, the V gene TRBV18, with unresolved D. The CDR3 is 15 amino acids. The V end lost 4 bases, the J end lost 6 bases, and 15 bases lay between the germline ends. Germline V gives CDR1 KGHSH, CDR2 LQKENI. DNA for the CDR3: TGTGCCAGCTCACTTTCACCCGCAGGCGCCGGGGAGCTGTTTTTT. It translates to CASSLSPAGAGELFF.

The chain joins TRBV11-2 to TRBJ1-6; 8 bases align to TRBD1. Germline trimming cut 4 bases from V and 3 bases from J; bases unmatched to any gene: 2. This CDR3 has 15 amino acids. Germline lookup yields CDR1 SGHAT and CDR2 FQNNGV. The CDR3: CASSSGTGYNSPLHF. The CDR3 DNA reads TGTGCCAGCAGCTCCGGGACAGGCTATAATTCACCCCTCCACTTT.

The gene calls are TRBV12-5 and TRBJ2-5; 10 bases are shared with TRBD1. The CDR3 has 15 residues. From germline, CDR1 is LGHNT and CDR2 FRNRAP. The junction had 7 bases not matched to a gene; V was cut back by 5 bases and J by 4 bases. The CDR3 nucleotides are TGTGCTAGTGGTCCACCCGGGACAGGGGCAGAGACCCAGTACTTC. Its translation: CASGPPGTGAETQYF.

The chain links TRBV18 to TRBJ1-1, with D perhaps matching TRBD1 (5 bases). There are 14 residues in the CDR3. CDR1 KGHSH and CDR2 LQKENI come from the germline V gene. The germline V and J ends were trimmed by 2 bases and 3 bases, with 10 bases remaining between them. CDR3 sequence (DNA): TGTGCCAGCTCACCATCAGGGAGGGACACTGAAGCTTTCTTT. It specifies CASSPSGRDTEAFF.

The chain links TRBV19 to TRBJ1-2, with TRBD1 as a possible D gene (6 bases). The CDR3 has 15 residues. Germline V gene sequence: CDR1 LNHDA, CDR2 SQIVND (reference sequence). Trimming stripped 2 bases from V and 6 bases from J, with 16 bases between. CDR3 sequence: CASSILRQVYDGYTF. The CDR3 region has the DNA TGTGCCAGTAGTATACTTAGACAGGTCTATGATGGCTACACCTTC.

The CDR3 is CASSYAIGTAGNTIYF. The CDR3 DNA follows: TGTGCCAGCAGTTACGCAATTGGGACAGCTGGAAACACCATATATTTT. This chain uses TRBV6-5 with TRBJ1-3; the match to TRBD1 covers 7 bases. The CDR3 has 16 amino acids. Germline values: CDR1 MNHEY, CDR2 SVGAGI. The junction had 6 bases not matched to a gene; V was cut back by 2 bases and J by 2 bases.

V gene TRBV19 combines with J gene TRBJ2-1, with D possibly being TRBD1 (5 bases). V was clipped by 3 bases and J by 8 bases, with 17 bases between them. Germline CDR1 LNHDA, CDR2 SQIVND (reference sequence). The CDR3 runs to 15 residues. In DNA form, the CDR3 reads TGTGCCAGTAGTATTCGAGGCCAGGGAATTGATGAGCAGTTCTTC. Its protein is CASSIRGQGIDEQFF.

This clone was picked up one time. V is TRBV27 and J is TRBJ2-5, with TRBD1 identical over 7 bases. V shed 6 bases, J shed 5 bases, and the junction held 12 bases outside the gene matches. The germline V gene encodes CDR1 MNHEY and CDR2 SMNVEV (reference sequence). CDR3 size: 15 residues. CDR3 region: CASSTQTGTVETQYF. CDR3 bases: TGTGCCAGCAGCACCCAGACAGGGACGGTGGAGACCCAGTACTTC.

This chain connects TRBV27 to TRBJ1-6; possibly TRBD1 for D (6 bases). This CDR3 is 18 amino acids long. Looked up from germline, CDR1 is MNHEY and CDR2 is SMNVEV (reference sequence). V gave up 1 base and J gave up 8 bases, with 21 bases separating them. CDR3 DNA sequence: TGTGCCAGCAGTTTATATCTGGACAGCCAGGGCCTCGATTCACCCCTCCACTTT. Translated, it gives CASSLYLDSQGLDSPLHF.

V and J are TRBV9 and TRBJ2-5; perhaps TRBD1 as D (6 bases). Germline-derived CDR1 and CDR2 are SGDLS and YYNGEE. The V gene lost 2 bases and the J gene lost 4 bases, with 21 bases spanning the gap. The CDR3 length is 17 residues. CDR3 nucleotide sequence: TGTGCCAGCAGCGTCGATCCGGGACACCCCGCCGGAGAGACCCAGTACTTC. It specifies CASSVDPGHPAGETQYF.

The chain is built from TRBV6-1 and TRBJ2-5; 12 bases are a match to TRBD2. Germline trimming cut 4 bases from V and 9 bases from J; bases unmatched to any gene: 3. The CDR3 has 13 residues. The germline V gene has CDR1 MNHNS and CDR2 SASEGT. CDR3: CASSGRTSGAQYF. Here the CDR3 DNA reads TGTGCCAGCAGTGGCCGGACTAGCGGGGCCCAGTACTTC.

The chain carries TRBV4-3 and TRBJ2-2, with TRBD2 identical over 11 bases. Germline V gene lookup returns CDR1 LGHNA and CDR2 YSLEER. CDR3 length: 16 residues. V was clipped by 4 bases and J by 1 base; unmatched bases: 2. As DNA, the CDR3 is TGCGCCAGCAGCCGGGGACTAGCGGAGAACACCGGGGAGCTGTTTTTT. This translates into CASSRGLAENTGELFF.

This clone was detected a few times. The rearrangement joins TRBV4-1 to TRBJ1-4, with D perhaps matching TRBD1 (6 bases). V gave up 2 bases and J gave up 7 bases, with 14 bases separating them. The CDR3 totals 15 residues. Germline V gene sequence: CDR1 MGHRA, CDR2 YSYEKL. Written as DNA, the CDR3 is TGCGCCAGCAGCCAACAAACAGGGTTAAGTGAAAAACTGTTTTTT. Protein sequence: CASSQQTGLSEKLFF.